The clone carrying this T cell receptor beta chain was observed many times. The sample originates from a study of T-cell reconstitution after alpha-beta-depleted transplantation in children. Researchers prepared the TCRbeta library using unique molecular identifiers, the study reports. TCRdb reprocessed the PCR reads via MiXCR and lists one record per CDR3 protein. The table lists more than 550,000 distinct CDR3 sequences, about 10% of them singletons, with roughly 3.9% in the top ten. Trimming removed 5 bases at V and 5 bases at J, with 23 bases between. Germline CDR1 reads SGHVS; CDR2 reads FQNEAQ. The CDR3 spans 17 residues.

Sequences were derived from PBMCs from the stem cell graft donor, sampled from the stem cell graft. The TCR sequence derives from a human donor who donated a stem cell graft to a child with acute myeloid leukemia. V and J are TRBV7-8 and TRBJ2-3, with D tentatively TRBD2 (8 bases). The CDR3 nucleotides read TGTGCCAGCAGCACCCGAAGGGGGCGGGAGGTTGGAGATACGCAGTATTTT. It translates to CASSTRRGREVGDTQYF.